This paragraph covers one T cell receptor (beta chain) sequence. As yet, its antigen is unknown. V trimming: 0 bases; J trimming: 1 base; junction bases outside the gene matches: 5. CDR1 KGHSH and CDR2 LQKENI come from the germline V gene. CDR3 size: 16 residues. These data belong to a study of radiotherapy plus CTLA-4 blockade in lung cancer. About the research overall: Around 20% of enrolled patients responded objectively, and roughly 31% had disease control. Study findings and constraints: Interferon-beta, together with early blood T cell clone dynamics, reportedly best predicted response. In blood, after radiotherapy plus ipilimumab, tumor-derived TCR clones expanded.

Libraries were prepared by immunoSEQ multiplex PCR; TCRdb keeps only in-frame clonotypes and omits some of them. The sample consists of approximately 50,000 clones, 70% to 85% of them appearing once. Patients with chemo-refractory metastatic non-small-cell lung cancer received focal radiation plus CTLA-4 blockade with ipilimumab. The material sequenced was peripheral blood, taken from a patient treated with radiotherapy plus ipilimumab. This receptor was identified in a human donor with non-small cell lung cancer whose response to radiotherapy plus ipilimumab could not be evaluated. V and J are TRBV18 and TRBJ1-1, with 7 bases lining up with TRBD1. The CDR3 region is CASSPPMAGGNTEAFF. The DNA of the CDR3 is TGTGCCAGCTCACCACCGATGGCAGGGGGGAACACTGAAGCTTTCTTT. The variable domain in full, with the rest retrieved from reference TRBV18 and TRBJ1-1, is NAGVMQNPRHLVRRRGQEARLRCSPMKGHSHVYWYRQLPEEGLKFMVYLQKENIIDESGMPKERFSAEFPKEGPSILRIQQVVRGDSAAYFCASSPPMAGGNTEAFFGQGTRLTVV.